The 8 T cell receptor beta chains in this list originate from one sample, sequenced in a study of cytomegalovirus exposure and HLA in healthy donors. The primer mix had 60 Vbeta and 13 Jbeta primers. The table came from immunoSEQ multiplex PCR; TCRdb's copy has only in-frame clones and leaves some out. The sample has over 100,000 clones, roughly 9.1% seen once. Input material: PBMCs. All receptors come from a middle-aged man in good health and CMV-seropositive.

This clone has just a few counts. CDR3 bases: TGTGCCATCGACAGGGGGAGTAGCACAGATACGCAGTATTTT. It specifies CAIDRGSSTDTQYF. This chain uses TRBV10-3 with TRBJ2-3; 9 bases map to TRBD1. CDR1 ENHRY and CDR2 SYGVKD come from the germline V gene. The CDR3 runs to 14 residues. After removal of 8 bases from V and 0 bases from J, the junction contained 3 bases not matched to a gene.

In its sample, this clone was seen a few times. This chain links TRBV7-2 with TRBJ1-2; 7 bases line up with TRBD1. Germline V lookup: CDR1 SGHTA, CDR2 FQGNSA. After removal of 0 bases from V and 7 bases from J, the junction contained 8 bases not matched to a gene. The CDR3 consists of 15 residues. CDR3 region: CASSLAEKGAGGYTF. The CDR3, as DNA: TGTGCCAGCAGCTTAGCGGAGAAGGGGGCTGGTGGCTACACCTTC.

The V call is TRBV30, the J call TRBJ2-1, with 11 bases that match TRBD2. Germline CDR1 and CDR2: GTSNPN and SVGIG (reference sequence). V shed 0 bases, J shed 4 bases, and the junction held 5 bases outside the gene matches. The CDR3 spans 16 residues. The CDR3 protein is CAWSVLGLAEYNEQFF. As DNA, the CDR3 is TGTGCCTGGAGTGTACTGGGACTAGCGGAATACAATGAGCAGTTCTTC.

The chain couples TRBV6-5 to TRBJ2-3, with TRBD2 identical over 9 bases. Per germline, CDR1 MNHEY and CDR2 SVGAGI. J lost 3 bases, V lost 7 bases, and 8 bases had no gene match. This CDR3 is built from 15 residues. CDR3 sequence (DNA): TGTGCCAGCACCCAACATAGCGGGAGAACAGATACGCAGTATTTT. Residues: CASTQHSGRTDTQYF.

The V gene is TRBV18, the J gene TRBJ2-7; 7 nucleotides match TRBD1. Germline loops: CDR1 KGHSH, CDR2 LQKENI. V gave up 2 bases and J gave up 3 bases; unmatched junction bases: 10. CDR3 length: 16 amino acids. Here the CDR3 reads CASSPIYGQDLYEQYF. CDR3 nucleotide sequence: TGTGCCAGCTCACCAATCTATGGACAGGACCTCTACGAGCAGTACTTC.

V and J are TRBV4-2 and TRBJ2-7, with TRBD1 matching 10 bases. The CDR3 spans 16 residues. The V gene end was trimmed by 3 bases and the J gene end by 2 bases; junction bases not matched to a gene: 7. The germline gives CDR1 LGHNA, CDR2 YNFKEQ. CDR3 coding DNA: TGTGCCAGCAGCCACCAGGGACAGGGGAATCCCTACGAGCAGTACTTC. It translates to CASSHQGQGNPYEQYF.

This clone has a handful of counts. The chain employs TRBV7-3 and TRBJ2-1; D is unclear. V was shortened by 2 bases and J by 6 bases, with 5 bases between the two germline ends. CDR1 and CDR2 (germline): SGHTA, FQGTGA. The length of the CDR3 is 12 residues. As DNA, the CDR3 is TGTGCCAGCAGCTTATTCAGCAATGAGCAGTTCTTC. This codes for CASSLFSNEQFF.

This clone was counted many times. The genes are TRBV11-2 and TRBJ2-1; 8 bases fit TRBD2. V lost 5 bases, J lost 9 bases, and 15 bases stayed unmatched. CDR1 is SGHAT, CDR2 FQNNGV, per germline. This CDR3 is 16 amino acids long. CDR3 DNA sequence: TGTGCCAGCAGCCCACTCGGGGCGGGGGGTAGGATTGAGCAGTTCTTC. As protein: CASSPLGAGGRIEQFF.